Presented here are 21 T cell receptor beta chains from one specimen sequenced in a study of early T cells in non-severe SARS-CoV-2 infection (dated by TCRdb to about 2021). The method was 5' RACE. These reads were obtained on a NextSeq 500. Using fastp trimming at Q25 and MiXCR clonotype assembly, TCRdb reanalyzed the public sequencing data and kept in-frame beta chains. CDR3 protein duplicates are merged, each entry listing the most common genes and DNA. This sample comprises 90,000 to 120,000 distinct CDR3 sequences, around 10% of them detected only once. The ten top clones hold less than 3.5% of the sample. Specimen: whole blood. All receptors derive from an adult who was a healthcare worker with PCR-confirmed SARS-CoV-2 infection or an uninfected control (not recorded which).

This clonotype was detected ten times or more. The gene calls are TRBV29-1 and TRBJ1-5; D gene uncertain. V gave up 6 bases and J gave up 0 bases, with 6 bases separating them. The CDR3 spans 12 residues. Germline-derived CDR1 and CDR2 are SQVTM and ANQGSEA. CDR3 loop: CSVQDSNQPQHF. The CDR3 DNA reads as TGCAGCGTCCAGGATAGCAATCAGCCCCAGCATTTT.

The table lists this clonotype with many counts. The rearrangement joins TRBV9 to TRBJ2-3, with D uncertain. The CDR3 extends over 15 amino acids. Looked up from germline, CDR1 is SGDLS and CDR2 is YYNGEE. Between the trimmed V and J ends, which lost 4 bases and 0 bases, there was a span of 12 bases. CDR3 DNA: TGTGCCAGCAGCTCGGACCCGACTAGCACAGATACGCAGTATTTT. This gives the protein CASSSDPTSTDTQYF.

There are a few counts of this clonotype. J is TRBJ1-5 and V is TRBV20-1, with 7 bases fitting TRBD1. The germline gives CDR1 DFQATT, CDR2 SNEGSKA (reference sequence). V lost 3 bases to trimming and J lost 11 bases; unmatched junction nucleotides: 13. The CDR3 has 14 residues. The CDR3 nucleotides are TGCAGTGCTAGCGGTCAGGGGGGGACGAAAACCCAGCATTTT. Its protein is CSASGQGGTKTQHF.

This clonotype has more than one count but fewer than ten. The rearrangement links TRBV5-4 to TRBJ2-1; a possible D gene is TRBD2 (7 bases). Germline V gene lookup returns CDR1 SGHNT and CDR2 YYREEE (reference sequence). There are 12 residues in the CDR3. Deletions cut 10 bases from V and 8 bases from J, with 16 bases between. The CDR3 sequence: CAVGGLRDEQFF. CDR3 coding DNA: TGTGCCGTCGGGGGGCTTAGGGATGAGCAGTTCTTC.

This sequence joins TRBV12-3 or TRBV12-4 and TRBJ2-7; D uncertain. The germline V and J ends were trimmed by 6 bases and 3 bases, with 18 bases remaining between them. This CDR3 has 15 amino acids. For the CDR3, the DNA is TGTGCCAGCAGCCCACTCCCATCGGGCCTCTACGAGCAGTACTTC. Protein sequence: CASSPLPSGLYEQYF.

In DNA form, the CDR3 reads TGTGCCAGCAGCCGGAATAGGGGCGAGCAGTACTTC. Protein: CASSRNRGEQYF. The rearrangement uses TRBV6-5 and TRBJ2-7; TRBD1 is a possible D gene (5 bases). The V and J ends lost 6 bases and 6 bases respectively, with 12 bases between them. This CDR3 region has 12 residues. Germline V gives CDR1 MNHEY, CDR2 SVGAGI.

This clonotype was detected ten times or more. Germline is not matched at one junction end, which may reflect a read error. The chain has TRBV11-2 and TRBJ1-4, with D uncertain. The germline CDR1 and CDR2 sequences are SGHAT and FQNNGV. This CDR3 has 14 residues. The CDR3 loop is CASSPGSTGEKLFF. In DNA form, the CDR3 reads TGTGCCAGCAGTCCGGGTTCGACCGGTGAAAAACTTTTTTTT.

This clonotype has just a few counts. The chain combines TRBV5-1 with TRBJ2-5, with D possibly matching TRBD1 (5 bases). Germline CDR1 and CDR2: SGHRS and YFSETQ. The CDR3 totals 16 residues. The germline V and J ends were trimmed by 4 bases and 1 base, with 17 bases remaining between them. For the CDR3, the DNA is TGCGCCAGCAGCCCCGACGACAGCTACCTCCAAGAGACCCAGTACTTC. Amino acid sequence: CASSPDDSYLQETQYF.

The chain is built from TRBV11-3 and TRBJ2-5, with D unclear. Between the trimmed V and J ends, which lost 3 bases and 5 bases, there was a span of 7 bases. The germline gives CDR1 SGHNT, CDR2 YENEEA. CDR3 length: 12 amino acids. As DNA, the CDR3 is TGTGCCAGCAGCTTCCGTCCGGAGACCCAGTACTTC. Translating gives CASSFRPETQYF. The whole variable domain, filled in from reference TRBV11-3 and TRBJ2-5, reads EAGVVQSPRYKIIEKKQPVAFWCNPISGHNTLYWYLQNLGQGPELLIRYENEEAVDDSQLPKDRFSAERLKGVDSTLKIQPAELGDSAVYLCASSFRPETQYFGPGTRLLVL.

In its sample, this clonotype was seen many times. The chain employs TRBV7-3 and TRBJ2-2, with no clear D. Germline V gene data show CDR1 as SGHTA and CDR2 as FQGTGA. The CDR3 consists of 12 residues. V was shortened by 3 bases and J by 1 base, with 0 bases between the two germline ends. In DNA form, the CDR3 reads TGTGCCAGCAGCTTGAACACCGGGGAGCTGTTTTTT. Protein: CASSLNTGELFF.

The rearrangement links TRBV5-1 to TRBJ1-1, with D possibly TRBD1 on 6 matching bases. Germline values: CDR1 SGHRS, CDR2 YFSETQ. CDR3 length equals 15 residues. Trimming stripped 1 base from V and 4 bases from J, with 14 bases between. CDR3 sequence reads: CASSLMGGESTEAFF. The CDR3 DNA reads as TGCGCCAGCAGCTTGATGGGGGGCGAGAGCACTGAAGCTTTCTTT.

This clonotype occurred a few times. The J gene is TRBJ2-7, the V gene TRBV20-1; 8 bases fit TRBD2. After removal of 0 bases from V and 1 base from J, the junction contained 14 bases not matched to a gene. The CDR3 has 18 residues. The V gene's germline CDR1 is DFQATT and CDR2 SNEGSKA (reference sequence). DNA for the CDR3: TGCAGTGCTAGAGATCGCCTATCCGGGACTAGGGGATCCTACGAGCAGTACTTC. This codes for CSARDRLSGTRGSYEQYF.

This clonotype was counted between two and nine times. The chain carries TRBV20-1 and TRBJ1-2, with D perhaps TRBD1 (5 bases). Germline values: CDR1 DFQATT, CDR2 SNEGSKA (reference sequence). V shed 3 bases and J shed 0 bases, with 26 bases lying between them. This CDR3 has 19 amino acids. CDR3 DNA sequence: TGCAGTGCTAGTTTCCCACTCGGGGACCCTTGGCCCGCTAACTATGGCTACACCTTC. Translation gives CSASFPLGDPWPANYGYTF.

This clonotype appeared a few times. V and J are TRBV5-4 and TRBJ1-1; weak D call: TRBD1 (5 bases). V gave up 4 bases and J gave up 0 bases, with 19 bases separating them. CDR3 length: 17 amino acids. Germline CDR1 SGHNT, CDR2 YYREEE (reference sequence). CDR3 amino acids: CASSPDRQRRMNTEAFF. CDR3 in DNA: TGTGCCAGCAGCCCGGATCGACAGCGTAGAATGAACACTGAAGCTTTCTTT.

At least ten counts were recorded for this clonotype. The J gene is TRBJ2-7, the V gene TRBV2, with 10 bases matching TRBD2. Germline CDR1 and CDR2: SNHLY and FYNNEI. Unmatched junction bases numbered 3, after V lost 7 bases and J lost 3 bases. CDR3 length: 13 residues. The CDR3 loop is CASTLAGDYEQYF. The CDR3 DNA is TGTGCCAGCACCCTAGCGGGGGACTACGAGCAGTACTTC.

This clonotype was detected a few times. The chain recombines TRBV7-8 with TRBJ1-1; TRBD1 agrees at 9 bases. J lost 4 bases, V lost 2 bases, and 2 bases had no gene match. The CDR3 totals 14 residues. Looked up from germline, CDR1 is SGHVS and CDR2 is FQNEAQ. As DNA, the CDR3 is TGTGCCAGCAGCTTAAAACAGGGGGCCACTGAAGCTTTCTTT. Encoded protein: CASSLKQGATEAFF.

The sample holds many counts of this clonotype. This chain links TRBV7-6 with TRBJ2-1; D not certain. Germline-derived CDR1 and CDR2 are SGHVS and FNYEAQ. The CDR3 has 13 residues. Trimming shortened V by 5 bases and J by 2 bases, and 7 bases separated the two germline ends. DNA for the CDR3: TGTGCCAGCAGCCCCTTTGCCTACAATGAGCAGTTCTTC. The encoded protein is CASSPFAYNEQFF. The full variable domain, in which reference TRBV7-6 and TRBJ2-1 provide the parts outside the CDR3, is GAGVSQSPRYKVTKRGQDVALRCDPISGHVSLYWYRQALGQGPEFLTYFNYEAQQDKSGLPNDRFSAERPEGSISTLTIQRTEQRDSAMYRCASSPFAYNEQFFGPGTRLTVL.

CDR3 region: CASSLIGTGSEAFF. DNA for the CDR3: TGTGCCAGCAGTTTAATAGGGACAGGGAGTGAAGCTTTCTTT. The chain joins TRBV27 to TRBJ1-1; TRBD1 agrees at 9 bases. Germline trimming cut 2 bases from V and 7 bases from J; bases unmatched to any gene: 5. Germline loops: CDR1 MNHEY, CDR2 SMNVEV (reference sequence). This CDR3 region has 14 residues.

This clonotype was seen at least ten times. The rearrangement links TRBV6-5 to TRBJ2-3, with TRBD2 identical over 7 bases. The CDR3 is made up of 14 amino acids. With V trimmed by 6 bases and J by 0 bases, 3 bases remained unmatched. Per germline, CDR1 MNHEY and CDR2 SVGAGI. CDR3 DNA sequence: TGTGCCAGCAGCCCGGGACTAAGCACAGATACGCAGTATTTT. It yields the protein CASSPGLSTDTQYF.

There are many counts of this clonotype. The CDR3 region has the DNA TGTGCCAGCAGCCAAGGTCGTGGGATCTCTGGGGCCAACGTCCTGACTTTC. Its protein is CASSQGRGISGANVLTF. The chain is built from TRBV3-1 and TRBJ2-6, with D unresolved. Trimming took off 1 base at V and 0 bases at J, with 10 bases between the two ends. The CDR3 totals 17 residues. CDR1 and CDR2 from the germline V gene are LGHDT and YNNKEL (reference sequence).

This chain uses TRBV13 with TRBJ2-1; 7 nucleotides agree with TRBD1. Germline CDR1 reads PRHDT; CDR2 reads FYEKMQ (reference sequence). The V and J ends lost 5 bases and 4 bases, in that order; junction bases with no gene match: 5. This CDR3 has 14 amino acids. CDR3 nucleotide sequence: TGTGCCAGCAGCCCCCCGGGACAGTACAATGAGCAGTTCTTC. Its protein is CASSPPGQYNEQFF.